This TCR beta chain was recovered during a study of shared clonotypes between healthy human individuals. General study points: Approximately 5% of naive CD4 clonotypes were shared across a few donors.

Selected positively for CCR7 and CD45RO-negative, naive CD8 cells excluded terminally differentiated effector memory CD45RA+ cells. Adult donors, all healthy and HIV-negative, had no recent acute infections or vaccinations. The V gene's germline CDR1 is MNHEY and CDR2 SMNVEV (reference sequence). CDR3 length: 16 amino acids. The V segment lost 0 bases and the J segment 7 bases; nucleotides outside the gene matches: 6. Note on this clone: Its antigen is undetermined.

Deep was the level at which the assay was run. The data were produced by immunoSEQ multiplex PCR, yet TCRdb's version contains in-frame clones alone and is incomplete. The data show more than 2 million clones, with over 85% seen just once and roughly 1.1% held by the top ten. The genes are TRBV27 and TRBJ2-2; 9 bases match TRBD2. The sequenced material came from naive CD8+ T cells sorted from blood. The receptor comes from a man aged 18 to 29 in good health. CDR3 sequence reads: CASSLSSGLAIGELFF. The CDR3 coding sequence is TGTGCCAGCAGTTTATCATCGGGACTAGCCATCGGGGAGCTGTTTTTT.